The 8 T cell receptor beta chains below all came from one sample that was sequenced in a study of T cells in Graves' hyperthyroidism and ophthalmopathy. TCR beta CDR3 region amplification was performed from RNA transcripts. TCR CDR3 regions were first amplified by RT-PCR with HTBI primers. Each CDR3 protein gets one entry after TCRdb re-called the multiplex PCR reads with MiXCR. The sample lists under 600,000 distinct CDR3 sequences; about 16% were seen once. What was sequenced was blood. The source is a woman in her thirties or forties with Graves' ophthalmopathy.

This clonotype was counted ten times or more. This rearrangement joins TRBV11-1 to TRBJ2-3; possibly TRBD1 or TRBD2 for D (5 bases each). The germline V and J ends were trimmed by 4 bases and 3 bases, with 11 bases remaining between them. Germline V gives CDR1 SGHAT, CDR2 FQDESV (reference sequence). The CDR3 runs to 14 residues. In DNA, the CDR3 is TGTGCCAGCAGCTCCGTCGGGGCGACAGATACGCAGTATTTT. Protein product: CASSSVGATDTQYF. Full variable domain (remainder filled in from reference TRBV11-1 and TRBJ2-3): EAEVAQSPRYKITEKSQAVAFWCDPISGHATLYWYRQILGQGPELLVQFQDESVVDDSQLPKDRFSAERLKGVDSTLKIQPAELGDSAMYLCASSSVGATDTQYFGPGTRLTVL.

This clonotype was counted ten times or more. CDR3 nucleotide sequence: TGCGCCAGCACCCAGCGGAACACCGGGGAGCTGTTTTTT. It encodes CASTQRNTGELFF. The rearrangement uses TRBV5-1 and TRBJ2-2; D is unclear. V lost 6 bases, J lost 1 base, and 7 bases lay in between. Germline values: CDR1 SGHRS, CDR2 YFSETQ. CDR3 length equals 13 residues.

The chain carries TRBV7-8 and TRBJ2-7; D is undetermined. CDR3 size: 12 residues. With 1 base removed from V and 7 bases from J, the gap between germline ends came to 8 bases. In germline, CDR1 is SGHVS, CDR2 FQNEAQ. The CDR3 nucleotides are TGTGCCAGCAGCTTAGGGACGTTTGAGCAGTACTTC. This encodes CASSLGTFEQYF.

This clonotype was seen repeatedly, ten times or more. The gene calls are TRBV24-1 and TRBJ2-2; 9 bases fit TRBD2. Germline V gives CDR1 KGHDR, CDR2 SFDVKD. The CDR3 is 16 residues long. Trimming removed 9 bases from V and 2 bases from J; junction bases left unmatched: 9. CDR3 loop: CATGKRAGGNTGELFF. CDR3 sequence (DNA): TGTGCCACCGGAAAGAGAGCGGGAGGAAACACCGGGGAGCTGTTTTTT.

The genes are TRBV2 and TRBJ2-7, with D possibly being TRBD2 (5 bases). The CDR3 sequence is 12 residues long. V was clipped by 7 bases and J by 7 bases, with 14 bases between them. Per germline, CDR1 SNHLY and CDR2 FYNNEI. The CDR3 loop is CASTETTGEQYF. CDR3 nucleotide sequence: TGTGCCAGCACAGAGACGACGGGGGAGCAGTACTTC. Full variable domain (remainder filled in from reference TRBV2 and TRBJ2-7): EPEVTQTPSHQVTQMGQEVILRCVPISNHLYFYWYRQILGQKVEFLVSFYNNEISEKSEIFDDQFSVERPDGSNFTLKIRSTKLEDSAMYFCASTETTGEQYFGPGTRLTVT.

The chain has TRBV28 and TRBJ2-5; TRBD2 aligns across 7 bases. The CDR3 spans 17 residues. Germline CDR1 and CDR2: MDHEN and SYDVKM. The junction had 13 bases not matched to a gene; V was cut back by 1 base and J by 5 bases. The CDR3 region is CASSLSRGLEETETQYF. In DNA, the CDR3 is TGTGCCAGCAGTTTATCCCGCGGACTAGAGGAGACGGAGACCCAGTACTTC. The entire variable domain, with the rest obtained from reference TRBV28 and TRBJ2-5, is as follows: DVKVTQSSRYLVKRTGEKVFLECVQDMDHENMFWYRQDPGLGLRLIYFSYDVKMKEKGDIPEGYSVSREKKERFSLILESASTNQTSMYLCASSLSRGLEETETQYFGPGTRLLVL.

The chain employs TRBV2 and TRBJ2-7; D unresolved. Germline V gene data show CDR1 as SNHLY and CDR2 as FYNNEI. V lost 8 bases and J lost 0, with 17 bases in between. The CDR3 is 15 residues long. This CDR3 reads CASSGNSLTSYEQYF. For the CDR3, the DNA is TGTGCCAGCTCCGGTAACAGCCTCACCTCCTACGAGCAGTACTTC.

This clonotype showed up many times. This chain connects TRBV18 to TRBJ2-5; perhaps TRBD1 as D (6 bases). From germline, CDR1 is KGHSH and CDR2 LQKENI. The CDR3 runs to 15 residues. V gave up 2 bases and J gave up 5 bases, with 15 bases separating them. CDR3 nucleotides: TGTGCCAGCTCACCATCCCAGGGGACCCCCGAGACCCAGTACTTC. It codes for CASSPSQGTPETQYF.